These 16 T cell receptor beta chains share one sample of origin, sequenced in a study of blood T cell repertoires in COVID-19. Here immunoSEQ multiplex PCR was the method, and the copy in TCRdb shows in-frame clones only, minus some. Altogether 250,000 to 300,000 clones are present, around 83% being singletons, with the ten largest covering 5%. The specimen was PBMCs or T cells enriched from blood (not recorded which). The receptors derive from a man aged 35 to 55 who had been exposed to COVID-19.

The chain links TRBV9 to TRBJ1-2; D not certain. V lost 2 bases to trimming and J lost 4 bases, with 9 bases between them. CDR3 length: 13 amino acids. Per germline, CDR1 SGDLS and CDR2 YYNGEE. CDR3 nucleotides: TGTGCCAGCAGCGTGGCGGAGACCTATGGCTACACCTTC. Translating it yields CASSVAETYGYTF.

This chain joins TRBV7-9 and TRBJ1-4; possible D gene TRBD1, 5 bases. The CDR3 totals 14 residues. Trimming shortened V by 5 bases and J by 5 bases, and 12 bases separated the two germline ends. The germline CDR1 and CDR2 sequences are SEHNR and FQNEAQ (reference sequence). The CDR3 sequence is CASSLTGENEKLFF. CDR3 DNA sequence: TGTGCCAGCAGCCTCACAGGTGAAAATGAAAAACTGTTTTTT.

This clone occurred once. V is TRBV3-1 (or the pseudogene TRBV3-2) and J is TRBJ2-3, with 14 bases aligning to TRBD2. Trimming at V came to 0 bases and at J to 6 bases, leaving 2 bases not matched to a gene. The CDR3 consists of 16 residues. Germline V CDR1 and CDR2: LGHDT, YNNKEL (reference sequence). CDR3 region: CASSQERTSGRDTQYF. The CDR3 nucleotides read TGTGCCAGCAGCCAAGAAAGGACTAGCGGGAGGGATACGCAGTATTTT.

CDR3 residues: CASSLSDSHGELFF. In DNA, the CDR3 is TGTGCCAGCAGCTTGTCGGACAGCCACGGGGAGCTGTTTTTT. The V and J genes are TRBV5-5 and TRBJ2-2; tentative D call: TRBD1 (6 bases). The CDR3 is made up of 14 amino acids. Germline CDR1 reads SGHKS; CDR2 reads YYEKEE (reference sequence). V lost 1 base and J 7 bases, leaving 11 bases between the germline ends.

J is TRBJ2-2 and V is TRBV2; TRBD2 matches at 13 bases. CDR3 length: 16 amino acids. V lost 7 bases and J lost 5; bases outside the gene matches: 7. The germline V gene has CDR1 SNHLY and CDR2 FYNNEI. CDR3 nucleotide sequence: TGTGCCAGCACACTAGCGGGAGGGCCTGGGACCGGGGAGCTGTTTTTT. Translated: CASTLAGGPGTGELFF.

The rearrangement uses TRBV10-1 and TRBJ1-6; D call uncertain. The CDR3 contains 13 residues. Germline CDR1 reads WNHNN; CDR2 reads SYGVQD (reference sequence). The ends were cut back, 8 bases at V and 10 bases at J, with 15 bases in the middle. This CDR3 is CASAASSRSPLHF. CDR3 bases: TGCGCCAGCGCGGCCTCCAGTAGATCACCCCTCCACTTT.

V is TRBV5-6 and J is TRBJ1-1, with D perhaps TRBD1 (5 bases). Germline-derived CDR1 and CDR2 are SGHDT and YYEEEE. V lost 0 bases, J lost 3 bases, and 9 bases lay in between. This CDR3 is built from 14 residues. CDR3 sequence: CASSLVRGDTEAFF. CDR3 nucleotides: TGTGCCAGCAGCTTGGTTCGGGGGGACACTGAAGCTTTCTTT.

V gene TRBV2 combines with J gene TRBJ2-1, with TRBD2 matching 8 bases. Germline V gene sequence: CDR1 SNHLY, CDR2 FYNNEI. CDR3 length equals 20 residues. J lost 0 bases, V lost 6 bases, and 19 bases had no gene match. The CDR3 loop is CASRRSELGLARRSYNEQFF. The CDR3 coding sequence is TGTGCCAGCAGGCGGAGTGAGTTAGGACTAGCCCGCCGCTCCTACAATGAGCAGTTCTTC.

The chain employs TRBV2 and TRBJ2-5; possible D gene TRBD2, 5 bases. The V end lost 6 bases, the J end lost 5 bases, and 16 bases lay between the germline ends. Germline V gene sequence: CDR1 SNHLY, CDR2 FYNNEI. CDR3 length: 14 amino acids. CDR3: CASRATVATETQYF. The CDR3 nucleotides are TGTGCCAGCAGGGCGACGGTAGCGACGGAGACCCAGTACTTC.

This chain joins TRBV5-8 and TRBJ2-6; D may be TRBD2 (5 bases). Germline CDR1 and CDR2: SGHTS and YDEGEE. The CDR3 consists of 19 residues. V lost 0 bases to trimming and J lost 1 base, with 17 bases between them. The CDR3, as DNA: TGTGCCAGCAGCTTGGTTACGGGGAGTGGGCTTTCTGGGGCCAACGTCCTGACTTTC. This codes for CASSLVTGSGLSGANVLTF.

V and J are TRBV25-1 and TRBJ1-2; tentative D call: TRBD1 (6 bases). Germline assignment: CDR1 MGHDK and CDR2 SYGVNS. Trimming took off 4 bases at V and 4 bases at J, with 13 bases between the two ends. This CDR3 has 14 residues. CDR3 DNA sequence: TGTGCCAGCAGTGTGGACAGAGATTTCTATGGCTACACCTTC. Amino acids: CASSVDRDFYGYTF.

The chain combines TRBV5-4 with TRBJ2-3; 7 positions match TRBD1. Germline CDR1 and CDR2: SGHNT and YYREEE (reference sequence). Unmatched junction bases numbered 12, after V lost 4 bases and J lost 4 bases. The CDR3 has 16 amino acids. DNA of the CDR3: TGTGCCAGCAGCGGAAGGGACAGCTGGGGCGCAGATACGCAGTATTTT. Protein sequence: CASSGRDSWGADTQYF.

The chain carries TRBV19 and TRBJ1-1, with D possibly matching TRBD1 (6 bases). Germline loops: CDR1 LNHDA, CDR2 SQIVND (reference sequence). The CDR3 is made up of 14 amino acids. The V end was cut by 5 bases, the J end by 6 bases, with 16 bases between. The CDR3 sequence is CASSAWGRNPEAFF. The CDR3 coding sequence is TGTGCCAGTAGTGCTTGGGGGCGGAATCCTGAAGCTTTCTTT.

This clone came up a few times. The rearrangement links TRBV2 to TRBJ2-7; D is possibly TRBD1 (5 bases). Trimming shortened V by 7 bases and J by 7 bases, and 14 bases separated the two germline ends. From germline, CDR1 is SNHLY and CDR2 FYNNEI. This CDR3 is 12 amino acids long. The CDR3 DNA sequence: TGTGCCAGCACAACAGGAAATTGGGAGCAGTACTTC. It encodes CASTTGNWEQYF. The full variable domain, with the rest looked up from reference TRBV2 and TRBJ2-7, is EPEVTQTPSHQVTQMGQEVILRCVPISNHLYFYWYRQILGQKVEFLVSFYNNEISEKSEIFDDQFSVERPDGSNFTLKIRSTKLEDSAMYFCASTTGNWEQYFGPGTRLTVT.

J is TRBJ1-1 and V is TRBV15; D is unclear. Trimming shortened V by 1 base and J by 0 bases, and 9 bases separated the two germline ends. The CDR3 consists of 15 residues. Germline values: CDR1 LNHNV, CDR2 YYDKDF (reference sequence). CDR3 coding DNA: TGTGCCACCAGCAGAGGTGGGCAGATGAACACTGAAGCTTTCTTT. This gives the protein CATSRGGQMNTEAFF.

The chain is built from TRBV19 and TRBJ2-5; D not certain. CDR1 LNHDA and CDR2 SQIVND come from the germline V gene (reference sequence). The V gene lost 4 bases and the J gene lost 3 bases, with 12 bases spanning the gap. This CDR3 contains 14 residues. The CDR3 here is CASSKQTIEETQYF. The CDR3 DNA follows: TGTGCCAGTAGTAAACAGACGATTGAAGAGACCCAGTACTTC.